A single sample gave rise to the 14 T cell receptor beta chains below, sequenced in a study of CD8+ T cells in alopecia areata. As to treatment: oral pan-JAK inhibitor, 5-10 mg twice daily. Extracted from the samples, RNA was reverse transcribed into cDNA to serve as the sequencing template. Assay used: immunoSEQ multiplex PCR; TCRdb lists only in-frame clones, some missing. The data contain 100,000 or so clones, just under 60% of them singletons. The sample consisted of CD8+ T cells sorted from blood, taken between weeks 55 and 65, from a patient treated with tofacitinib. Every receptor here comes from a human donor with alopecia areata.

The chain couples TRBV10-3 to TRBJ2-7; D gene uncertain. This CDR3 spans 11 amino acids. Germline V gene data show CDR1 as ENHRY and CDR2 as SYGVKD. Trimming cost V 6 bases and J 6 bases, with 9 bases left between them. The CDR3 loop reads CAIRAAREQYF. The CDR3 nucleotides are TGTGCCATCAGGGCGGCGCGCGAGCAGTACTTC.

The J gene is TRBJ2-7, the V gene TRBV25-1, with D unclear. V shed 1 base and J shed 7 bases, with 11 bases lying between them. In germline, CDR1 is MGHDK, CDR2 SYGVNS. CDR3 length: 13 residues. In DNA form, the CDR3 reads TGTGCCAGCAGTGAATCCCCCAATAGGGAGCAGTACTTC. Protein: CASSESPNREQYF.

The genes are TRBV5-1 and TRBJ2-1; no clear D gene. The CDR3 contains 12 residues. In germline, CDR1 is SGHRS, CDR2 YFSETQ. Trimming took 0 bases from V and 5 from J, leaving 3 bases between them. In DNA form, the CDR3 reads TGCGCCAGCAGCTTGGGGGACAATGAGCAGTTCTTC. Translation: CASSLGDNEQFF.

The J gene is TRBJ2-2, the V gene TRBV4-2; D is unclear. From germline, CDR1 is LGHNA and CDR2 YNFKEQ. This CDR3 has 12 amino acids. Trimming stripped 0 bases from V and 11 bases from J, with 7 bases between. The CDR3 region is CASSQDVRELFF. CDR3 nucleotides: TGTGCCAGCAGCCAAGATGTCCGAGAGCTGTTTTTT.

V usage is TRBV7-3 and J usage is TRBJ2-2; D unresolved. The CDR3 sequence is 12 residues long. CDR1 and CDR2 (germline): SGHTA, FQGTGA. V lost 4 bases to trimming and J lost 5 bases, with 5 bases between them. The CDR3: CASSSKTGELFF. CDR3 DNA: TGTGCCAGCAGCTCTAAGACCGGGGAGCTGTTTTTT.

DNA of the CDR3: TGTGCCAGCAGCCCCCCGGGGGTGGAGACCCAGTACTTC. Its translation is CASSPPGVETQYF. This chain joins TRBV7-8 and TRBJ2-5, with D perhaps TRBD2 (6 bases). Germline lookup yields CDR1 SGHVS and CDR2 FQNEAQ. Trimming took 5 bases from V and 5 from J, leaving 12 bases between them. This CDR3 is built from 13 residues.

The gene calls are TRBV5-1 and TRBJ2-5; 7 nucleotides align to TRBD2. V trimming: 1 base; J trimming: 5 bases; junction bases outside the gene matches: 2. The CDR3 sequence is 13 residues long. CDR1 is SGHRS and CDR2 is YFSETQ in the germline V gene. CDR3: CASSLRRGETQYF. CDR3 sequence (DNA): TGCGCCAGCAGCTTGAGGCGGGGGGAGACCCAGTACTTC.

This chain joins TRBV6-5 and TRBJ2-1; 10 bases fit TRBD1. Germline trimming cut 4 bases from V and 13 bases from J; bases unmatched to any gene: 16. Germline values: CDR1 MNHEY, CDR2 SVGAGI. The CDR3 loop spans 16 amino acids. The DNA for the CDR3 is TGTGCCAGCAGTTCCACCGGGACAGGGGATTTTTTTGTCCAGTTCTTC. Translating it yields CASSSTGTGDFFVQFF.

The chain carries TRBV19 and TRBJ2-7; TRBD1 aligns across 10 bases. The V and J ends lost 6 bases and 2 bases, in that order; junction bases with no gene match: 1. This CDR3 is built from 13 residues. Looked up from germline, CDR1 is LNHDA and CDR2 is SQIVND (reference sequence). The CDR3: CASSGTGAYEQYF. DNA for the CDR3: TGTGCCAGTAGCGGGACAGGGGCCTACGAGCAGTACTTC.

CDR3 amino acids: CASSPGRNEQFF. The CDR3 DNA reads TGTGCCAGCAGCCCAGGAAGGAATGAGCAGTTCTTC. The genes are TRBV13 and TRBJ2-1; D gene ambiguous. The CDR3 contains 12 residues. Deletions cut 5 bases from V and 7 bases from J, with 9 bases between. Germline V gives CDR1 PRHDT, CDR2 FYEKMQ (reference sequence).

This clone was seen a handful of times. The chain couples TRBV14 to TRBJ1-1; D is unclear. This CDR3 has 11 residues. V dropped 0 bases and J dropped 7 bases, with 3 bases sitting between them. Germline loops: CDR1 SGHDN, CDR2 FVKESK. As DNA, the CDR3 is TGTGCCAGCAGCCAAGATTATGAAGCTTTCTTT. Translation gives CASSQDYEAFF.

This chain links TRBV15 with TRBJ2-5; D might be TRBD1 (5 bases). The V gene lost 5 bases and the J gene lost 3 bases, with 7 bases spanning the gap. There are 12 residues in the CDR3. Germline V gives CDR1 LNHNV, CDR2 YYDKDF (reference sequence). CDR3 nucleotides: TGTGCCACCAGCGGCAGGGAAGAGACCCAGTACTTC. Amino acid sequence: CATSGREETQYF.

This clone was seen a handful of times. The chain recombines TRBV15 with TRBJ2-4; D perhaps matches TRBD1 (6 bases). The CDR3 length is 16 residues. Trimming cost V 2 bases and J 0 bases, with 11 bases left between them. CDR1 and CDR2 from the germline V gene are LNHNV and YYDKDF (reference sequence). CDR3 nucleotides: TGTGCCACCAGCAGATCGCAGGGGCTAGCCAAAAACATTCAGTACTTC. Protein product: CATSRSQGLAKNIQYF.

The chain has TRBV6-5 and TRBJ2-7; the match to TRBD1 covers 7 bases. Trimming removed 2 bases from V and 6 bases from J; junction bases left unmatched: 4. The germline gives CDR1 MNHEY, CDR2 SVGAGI. The CDR3 spans 13 residues. The CDR3 here is CASSYRGPGEQYF. The CDR3, as DNA: TGTGCCAGCAGTTACAGGGGGCCGGGCGAGCAGTACTTC.